What follows are 27 T cell receptor beta chains derived from one specimen sequenced in a study of shared clonotypes between healthy human individuals. Naivety among CD8 cells was defined by CD45RO negativity and positive CCR7 selection, thereby excluding terminally differentiated effector memory CD45RA+ cells. Clones were read by immunoSEQ multiplex PCR, and TCRdb kept only the in-frame ones, dropping some. This table has around 640,000 clones, around 96% appearing once. Sequencing input: naive CD8+ T cells sorted from blood. These receptors were obtained from a woman younger than 45 in good health.

This chain connects TRBV25-1 to TRBJ1-1, with D perhaps TRBD1 (6 bases). Germline V lookup: CDR1 MGHDK, CDR2 SYGVNS. The CDR3 consists of 16 residues. V shed 1 base and J shed 9 bases, with 21 bases lying between them. The CDR3 DNA sequence: TGTGCCAGCAGTGAATCGGATTTACAGGGTATTGGGAAAGCTTTCTTT. Its protein product is CASSESDLQGIGKAFF.

A single count supports this clone. The chain has TRBV5-5 and TRBJ2-3, with D hard to call. The CDR3 is made up of 15 amino acids. V lost 3 bases, J lost 2 bases, and 13 bases lay in between. Germline CDR1 reads SGHKS; CDR2 reads YYEKEE (reference sequence). The CDR3, as DNA: TGTGCCAGCAGCTGGTGGCAGAAAATCACAGATACGCAGTATTTT. Amino acid sequence: CASSWWQKITDTQYF.

The gene calls are TRBV28 and TRBJ2-1, with 7 bases matching TRBD2. With V trimmed by 2 bases and J by 6 bases, 10 bases remained unmatched. Germline V gene data show CDR1 as MDHEN and CDR2 as SYDVKM. This CDR3 region has 16 residues. CDR3: CASSLLSAGVSNEQFF. In DNA form, the CDR3 reads TGTGCCAGCAGTTTACTTTCGGCGGGAGTCTCCAATGAGCAGTTCTTC.

The chain has TRBV7-9 and TRBJ2-5; 8 nucleotides align to TRBD1. Looked up from germline, CDR1 is SEHNR and CDR2 is FQNEAQ (reference sequence). V gave up 5 bases and J gave up 5 bases; unmatched junction bases: 10. There are 15 residues in the CDR3. DNA of the CDR3: TGTGCCAGCAGCAACGGACAGGGTTTATTGGAGACCCAGTACTTC. It codes for CASSNGQGLLETQYF.

The rearrangement links TRBV2 to TRBJ1-4; D possibly corresponds to TRBD1 (6 bases). V lost 11 bases and J 4 bases, leaving 17 bases between the germline ends. CDR1 is SNHLY, CDR2 FYNNEI, per germline. The CDR3 contains 14 residues. The CDR3 DNA follows: TGTGCCCCCCCCCTAGGACAGAGTAATGAAAAACTGTTTTTT. Translating it yields CAPPLGQSNEKLFF.

The chain recombines TRBV5-4 with TRBJ2-3; possible D gene TRBD1, 6 bases. Germline V gives CDR1 SGHNT, CDR2 YYREEE (reference sequence). The CDR3 is 14 residues long. V lost 5 bases, J lost 6 bases, and 16 bases lay in between. As DNA, the CDR3 is TGTGCCAGCAGTCCCAGGGGAAGGTGGGATACGCAGTATTTT. It codes for CASSPRGRWDTQYF.

The chain uses TRBV25-1 and TRBJ1-1; D unresolved. Trimming took off 5 bases at V and 4 bases at J, with 8 bases between the two ends. Germline lookup yields CDR1 MGHDK and CDR2 SYGVNS. The CDR3 totals 12 residues. Written as DNA, the CDR3 is TGTGCCAGCAGTCAGATAGGCACTGAAGCTTTCTTT. This sequence encodes CASSQIGTEAFF.

The gene calls are TRBV27 and TRBJ2-7; 9 bases line up with TRBD1. The ends lost 0 bases at V and 3 bases at J; junction bases unmatched: 6. Germline V gene sequence: CDR1 MNHEY, CDR2 SMNVEV (reference sequence). The length of the CDR3 is 16 residues. The CDR3 region has the DNA TGTGCCAGCAGTTTATCTTTCGGGACAGGGTTCTACGAGCAGTACTTC. It codes for CASSLSFGTGFYEQYF.

V gene TRBV7-8 combines with J gene TRBJ2-1; D not certain. The germline V gene has CDR1 SGHVS and CDR2 FQNEAQ. Between the trimmed V and J ends, which lost 2 bases and 6 bases, there was a span of 14 bases. This CDR3 spans 15 amino acids. The CDR3 DNA is TGTGCCAGCAGCTTACTGGCGGCTAGGTTCAATGAGCAGTTCTTC. Encoded protein: CASSLLAARFNEQFF.

The V and J genes are TRBV6-4 and TRBJ2-1; 8 positions match TRBD2. With V trimmed by 3 bases and J by 3 bases, 4 bases remained unmatched. Germline V gives CDR1 MRHNA, CDR2 SNTAGT. CDR3 size: 15 residues. This CDR3 reads CASSDGLAGYNEQFF. Written as DNA, the CDR3 is TGTGCCAGCAGTGATGGGCTAGCGGGCTACAATGAGCAGTTCTTC.

V gene TRBV10-1 combines with J gene TRBJ2-7, with TRBD2 identical over 10 bases. Germline V gives CDR1 WNHNN, CDR2 SYGVQD (reference sequence). V trimming: 6 bases; J trimming: 5 bases; junction bases outside the gene matches: 4. This CDR3 contains 13 residues. DNA for the CDR3: TGCGCCAGCAGCGCGGGACTAGCGAACGAGCAGTACTTC. Translated: CASSAGLANEQYF.

The chain employs TRBV30 and TRBJ2-1; 10 nucleotides align to TRBD1. This CDR3 contains 12 residues. Germline assignment: CDR1 GTSNPN and CDR2 SVGIG (reference sequence). V shed 8 bases, J shed 9 bases, and the junction held 7 bases outside the gene matches. As DNA, the CDR3 is TGTGCCCAGACGGGGACAGGGGTTGAGCAGTTCTTC. This encodes CAQTGTGVEQFF.

This sequence joins TRBV28 and TRBJ2-1, with D perhaps matching TRBD2 (6 bases). This CDR3 comprises 12 residues. V gave up 3 bases and J gave up 10 bases, with 10 bases separating them. Germline CDR1 MDHEN, CDR2 SYDVKM. In DNA, the CDR3 is TGTGCCAGCAGTTTCGGGAGTGGAGAGCAGTTCTTC. It specifies CASSFGSGEQFF.

The chain couples TRBV4-2 to TRBJ1-1; D remains ambiguous. In germline, CDR1 is LGHNA, CDR2 YNFKEQ. Trimming shortened V by 0 bases and J by 5 bases, and 7 bases separated the two germline ends. The CDR3 has 13 amino acids. CDR3: CASSQERGTEAFF. The CDR3 region has the DNA TGTGCCAGCAGCCAAGAGCGTGGGACTGAAGCTTTCTTT.

The chain is built from TRBV5-1 and TRBJ2-7; 8 bases align to TRBD1. This CDR3 contains 13 residues. CDR1 and CDR2 from the germline V gene are SGHRS and YFSETQ. Unmatched junction bases numbered 3, after V lost 3 bases and J lost 4 bases. CDR3 sequence reads: CASSSGQEYEQYF. The CDR3 nucleotides read TGCGCCAGCAGCTCGGGACAGGAGTACGAGCAGTACTTC.

The gene calls are TRBV10-1 and TRBJ2-2, with 8 nucleotides matching TRBD2. The V and J ends lost 4 bases and 7 bases, in that order; junction bases with no gene match: 17. In germline, CDR1 is WNHNN, CDR2 SYGVQD (reference sequence). The CDR3 spans 18 residues. CDR3 DNA sequence: TGCGCCAGCAGTGGGTACCTGCCGGGAGGGCCGAGGGGCGGGGAGCTGTTTTTT. As protein: CASSGYLPGGPRGGELFF.

CDR3 residues: CASRYSGRAYNEQFF. CDR3 nucleotide sequence: TGTGCCAGCCGCTATAGCGGGAGAGCCTACAATGAGCAGTTCTTC. The J gene is TRBJ2-1, the V gene TRBV7-8; 9 bases are shared with TRBD2. This CDR3 comprises 15 residues. In germline, CDR1 is SGHVS, CDR2 FQNEAQ. V dropped 8 bases and J dropped 2; count of bases not matched to a gene: 7.

This clone has a single count. The chain employs TRBV27 and TRBJ2-2; 9 bases are shared with TRBD1. The V and J ends lost 9 bases and 7 bases, in that order; junction bases with no gene match: 12. The CDR3 runs 15 residues. Germline values: CDR1 MNHEY, CDR2 SMNVEV (reference sequence). The CDR3 DNA sequence: TGTGCCAGTGGACAGGGGACGAACTATTTCGGGGAGCTGTTTTTT. Its translation is CASGQGTNYFGELFF.

The chain recombines TRBV27 with TRBJ2-5, with TRBD2 matching 13 bases. CDR3 size: 16 residues. CDR1 is MNHEY and CDR2 is SMNVEV in the germline V gene (reference sequence). With V trimmed by 6 bases and J by 2 bases, 6 bases remained unmatched. DNA for the CDR3: TGTGCCAGCAGCCCCGGGACTAGCGGGACACAAGAGACCCAGTACTTC. Its protein product is CASSPGTSGTQETQYF.

Only one count was recorded for this clone. The chain's CDR3 is CASSGRQGGTNEKLFF. For the CDR3, the DNA is TGTGCCAGCAGCGGGAGGCAGGGAGGAACTAATGAAAAACTGTTTTTT. This chain connects TRBV5-4 to TRBJ1-4; D might be TRBD1 (5 bases). There are 16 residues in the CDR3. The germline CDR1 and CDR2 sequences are SGHNT and YYREEE (reference sequence). Trimming took off 4 bases at V and 1 base at J, with 14 bases between the two ends.

This clone is a singleton in its sample. The chain joins TRBV28 to TRBJ2-1, with 9 bases identical to TRBD2. The V gene's germline CDR1 is MDHEN and CDR2 SYDVKM. Trimming cost V 3 bases and J 8 bases; bases outside gene matches: 2. This CDR3 has 13 residues. The CDR3 DNA sequence: TGTGCCAGCAGTTTCCTAGCGGGGTATGAGCAGTTCTTC. Its translation: CASSFLAGYEQFF.

CDR3 amino acids: CASSFVGLRDTQYF. In DNA form, the CDR3 reads TGTGCCAGCAGCTTCGTGGGACTGAGGGATACGCAGTATTTT. The rearrangement joins TRBV7-8 to TRBJ2-3; maybe TRBD2 (6 bases). Trimming took 3 bases from V and 6 from J, leaving 13 bases between them. Germline CDR1 reads SGHVS; CDR2 reads FQNEAQ. CDR3 length: 14 residues.

The J gene is TRBJ2-7, the V gene TRBV4-1, with D possibly TRBD1 on 6 matching bases. This CDR3 contains 14 residues. With 4 bases removed from V and 2 bases from J, the gap between germline ends came to 12 bases. Germline loops: CDR1 MGHRA, CDR2 YSYEKL. CDR3 nucleotides: TGCGCCAGCAGCCCGCAGACAGGCCCCTACGAGCAGTACTTC. Protein sequence: CASSPQTGPYEQYF.

The chain employs TRBV28 and TRBJ2-2, with TRBD2 matching 8 bases. With V trimmed by 10 bases and J by 3 bases, 4 bases remained unmatched. Germline V lookup: CDR1 MDHEN, CDR2 SYDVKM. The CDR3 consists of 13 residues. CDR3 coding DNA: TGTGCCATACTAGCGGACTACACCGGGGAGCTGTTTTTT. Amino acid sequence: CAILADYTGELFF.

The chain combines TRBV4-1 with TRBJ1-2; TRBD1 matches 7 bases. Germline trimming cut 0 bases from V and 4 bases from J; bases unmatched to any gene: 2. The V gene's germline CDR1 is MGHRA and CDR2 YSYEKL. This CDR3 spans 14 amino acids. CDR3 DNA sequence: TGCGCCAGCAGCCAAGAACAGGGGATCTATGGCTACACCTTC. This gives the protein CASSQEQGIYGYTF.

The CDR3 sequence: CASSLSAGTGPYEQYF. CDR3 coding DNA: TGTGCCAGCAGTTTATCCGCCGGGACAGGGCCCTACGAGCAGTACTTC. This sequence joins TRBV27 and TRBJ2-5; TRBD1 aligns across 9 bases. The end of the DNA is better explained by TRBJ2-7, so the J call may be wrong. Per germline, CDR1 MNHEY and CDR2 SMNVEV (reference sequence). The CDR3 consists of 16 residues.

This sequence joins TRBV7-2 and TRBJ2-1; D is uncertain. Trimming cost V 5 bases and J 4 bases, with 12 bases left between them. CDR3 size: 14 residues. Germline V gene lookup returns CDR1 SGHTA and CDR2 FQGNSA. CDR3 bases: TGTGCCAGCAGCCCCAACATCCTTTACAATGAGCAGTTCTTC. Translation: CASSPNILYNEQFF.